The 18 T cell receptor beta chains in this list originate from one sample, sequenced in a study of blood T cells in healthy people across ages. For the second PCR, which ran for about 6 to 11 cycles, a sample-barcoded 5' primer and a J-beta primer mix were used. MiXCR, applied by TCRdb to the 5' RACE reads, yields one record per CDR3 protein. Counted here are around 1.5 million distinct CDR3 sequences, about 35% occurring once; the ten biggest clones make up 10% to 12%. Sequenced material: blood. These receptors all come from a woman aged 25 to 39 in good health.

V gene TRBV19 combines with J gene TRBJ1-6; TRBD1 might be the D (5 bases). Trimming took off 8 bases at V and 11 bases at J, with 16 bases between the two ends. Germline values: CDR1 LNHDA, CDR2 SQIVND (reference sequence). The CDR3 length is 13 residues. CDR3 protein: CASSRDPEAPLHF. In nucleotides, the CDR3 is TGTGCCAGTTCCCGGGACCCAGAAGCACCCCTCCACTTT. The variable domain in full, with the rest retrieved from reference TRBV19 and TRBJ1-6, is DGGITQSPKYLFRKEGQNVTLSCEQNLNHDAMYWYRQDPGQGLRLIYYSQIVNDFQKGDIAEGYSVSREKKESFPLTVTSAQKNPTAFYLCASSRDPEAPLHFGNGTRLTVT.

The V call is TRBV30, the J call TRBJ2-7; 10 nucleotides match TRBD2. J lost 1 base, V lost 8 bases, and 8 bases had no gene match. This CDR3 is built from 14 residues. Germline CDR1 reads GTSNPN; CDR2 reads SVGIG (reference sequence). The CDR3 sequence is CAGTSLAGSYEQYF. In DNA, the CDR3 is TGTGCCGGGACCTCACTAGCGGGGTCCTACGAGCAGTACTTC.

Many counts were recorded for this clonotype. At one end, the junction sequence differs from germline, possibly due to a read error. The chain combines TRBV5-1 with TRBJ2-1; D uncertain. The CDR3 is made up of 13 amino acids. The germline V gene has CDR1 SGHRS and CDR2 YFSETQ. The CDR3 protein is CASSLAGSNEQFF. The CDR3 nucleotides are TGTGCCAGCAGTTTGGCCGGTTCCAATGAGCAGTTCTTC. Full variable domain (outside the CDR3, taken from reference TRBV5-1 and TRBJ2-1): KAGVTQTPRYLIKTRGQQVTLSCSPISGHRSVSWYQQTPGQGLQFLFEYFSETQRNKGNFPGRFSGRQFSNSRSEMNVSTLELGDSALYLCASSLAGSNEQFFGPGTRLTVL.

This clonotype showed up just a few times. This chain joins TRBV28 and TRBJ2-7; tentatively, D is TRBD1 or TRBD2 (5 bases each). This CDR3 spans 15 amino acids. V lost 3 bases to trimming and J lost 4 bases, with 16 bases between them. Germline CDR1 is MDHEN and CDR2 is SYDVKM. The CDR3 protein is CASSFLGPSGYEQYF. The CDR3 nucleotides are TGTGCCAGCAGTTTTCTGGGACCCTCGGGGTACGAGCAGTACTTC.

The table lists this clonotype with a count of one. The chain employs TRBV4-1 and TRBJ2-7, with D possibly TRBD2 on 6 matching bases. CDR3 length: 14 residues. Trimming took 4 bases from V and 3 from J, leaving 13 bases between them. CDR1 and CDR2 from the germline V gene are MGHRA and YSYEKL. The chain's CDR3 is CASSPGDGHYEQYF. Here the CDR3 DNA reads TGCGCCAGCAGCCCGGGGGACGGGCACTACGAGCAGTACTTC.

This clonotype was found a few times. This sequence joins TRBV14 and TRBJ2-5; no reliable D call. V was cut by 0 bases and J by 4 bases, with 12 bases left in between. From germline, CDR1 is SGHDN and CDR2 FVKESK. The CDR3 sequence is 15 residues long. The CDR3 reads CASSQEPSWGETQYF. The DNA for the CDR3 is TGTGCCAGCAGCCAAGAACCGTCTTGGGGAGAGACCCAGTACTTC.

V usage is TRBV19 and J usage is TRBJ1-2; 7 bases fit TRBD1. Germline values: CDR1 LNHDA, CDR2 SQIVND (reference sequence). This CDR3 region has 14 residues. Trimming at V came to 5 bases and at J to 0 bases, leaving 3 bases not matched to a gene. CDR3 sequence: CASSATGTNYGYTF. Written as DNA, the CDR3 is TGTGCCAGTAGTGCGACAGGGACTAACTATGGCTACACCTTC.

In its sample, this clonotype was seen a few times. The chain combines TRBV7-3 with TRBJ2-3; weak D call: TRBD1 (6 bases). V lost 6 bases, J lost 3 bases, and 19 bases lay in between. The CDR3 is made up of 16 amino acids. CDR1 and CDR2 from the germline V gene are SGHTA and FQGTGA. The CDR3 nucleotides read TGTGCCAGCAGTCCAGGGGTAGCGAGGGAGACAGATACGCAGTATTTT. Amino acids: CASSPGVARETDTQYF.

This clonotype occurred a few times. This chain connects TRBV5-5 to TRBJ1-5, with D possibly TRBD1 on 5 matching bases. Trimming took 4 bases from V and 7 from J, leaving 18 bases between them. In germline, CDR1 is SGHKS, CDR2 YYEKEE (reference sequence). This CDR3 has 15 amino acids. The CDR3 spells CASSRLGGLDQPQHF. In nucleotides, the CDR3 is TGTGCCAGCAGCCGTTTGGGGGGGTTAGACCAGCCCCAGCATTTT. Full variable domain (outside the CDR3, taken from reference TRBV5-5 and TRBJ1-5): DAGVTQSPTHLIKTRGQQVTLRCSPISGHKSVSWYQQVLGQGPQFIFQYYEKEERGRGNFPDRFSARQFPNYSSELNVNALLLGDSALYLCASSRLGGLDQPQHFGDGTRLSIL.

This clonotype was observed a handful of times. The rearrangement links TRBV28 to TRBJ2-3, with 8 bases that match TRBD2. CDR1 and CDR2 from the germline V gene are MDHEN and SYDVKM. The trim removed 2 bases at V and 4 bases at J, leaving 14 bases unmatched. CDR3 size: 18 residues. CDR3 in amino acids: CASSLAPGTRWEADTQYF. CDR3 bases: TGTGCCAGCAGTTTAGCCCCCGGGACTAGGTGGGAAGCAGATACGCAGTATTTT.

This clonotype was seen a handful of times. This sequence joins TRBV29-1 and TRBJ2-1, with D tentatively TRBD1 or TRBD2 (5 bases each). The CDR3 is made up of 16 amino acids. Germline loops: CDR1 SQVTM, CDR2 ANQGSEA. The V and J ends lost 1 base and 7 bases respectively, with 20 bases between them. The CDR3 region has the DNA TGCAGCGTTGAAGGGTGGGACGGCCGACTTCGAAATGAGCAGTTCTTC. Its protein is CSVEGWDGRLRNEQFF.

In its sample, this clonotype was seen a few times. The gene calls are TRBV7-9 and TRBJ1-2; D is perhaps TRBD1 (5 bases). Trimming took off 0 bases at V and 0 bases at J, with 8 bases between the two ends. This CDR3 has 15 amino acids. CDR1 SEHNR and CDR2 FQNEAQ come from the germline V gene (reference sequence). The CDR3 sequence is CASSLAPGPNYGYTF. Written as DNA, the CDR3 is TGTGCCAGCAGCTTAGCGCCGGGACCTAACTATGGCTACACCTTC.

The chain joins TRBV6-1 to TRBJ2-7; tentatively, D is TRBD1 (6 bases). Trimming pared 4 bases from V and 5 bases from J, leaving 12 bases between. This CDR3 contains 13 residues. CDR1 MNHNS and CDR2 SASEGT come from the germline V gene. In DNA form, the CDR3 reads TGTGCCAGCAGTGTTAACAGGGACCACGAGCAGTACTTC. Its protein product is CASSVNRDHEQYF.

The rearrangement uses TRBV10-3 and TRBJ2-1, with 8 bases identical to TRBD2. V shed 4 bases, J shed 7 bases, and the junction held 6 bases outside the gene matches. This CDR3 region has 14 residues. CDR1 is ENHRY, CDR2 SYGVKD, per germline. Here the CDR3 reads CAISGASGRNEQFF. For the CDR3, the DNA is TGTGCCATCAGTGGGGCTAGCGGGCGGAATGAGCAGTTCTTC.

The V and J genes are TRBV2 and TRBJ2-1; no clear D. Germline CDR1 reads SNHLY; CDR2 reads FYNNEI. The V and J ends lost 6 bases and 1 base respectively, with 13 bases between them. The CDR3 sequence is 15 residues long. The CDR3: CASRPLLGSYNEQFF. CDR3 coding DNA: TGTGCCAGCAGACCCCTTTTGGGGTCCTACAATGAGCAGTTCTTC.

This sequence joins TRBV5-1 and TRBJ2-7; 12 bases match TRBD2. This CDR3 has 17 residues. The germline V gene has CDR1 SGHRS and CDR2 YFSETQ. The trim removed 3 bases at V and 0 bases at J, leaving 7 bases unmatched. The CDR3 is CASSYGLAGWSSYEQYF. In nucleotides, the CDR3 is TGCGCCAGCAGCTACGGACTAGCGGGGTGGAGCTCCTACGAGCAGTACTTC.

V gene TRBV2 combines with J gene TRBJ2-1, with D perhaps TRBD1 (6 bases). Germline V gene lookup returns CDR1 SNHLY and CDR2 FYNNEI. V lost 3 bases and J 2 bases, leaving 11 bases between the germline ends. This CDR3 contains 15 residues. In DNA form, the CDR3 reads TGTGCCAGCAGTGAGGGCAGGGGAACCTACAATGAGCAGTTCTTC. This gives the protein CASSEGRGTYNEQFF.

This clonotype has a handful of counts. The chain recombines TRBV10-3 with TRBJ2-1, with TRBD2 matching 10 bases. The CDR3 runs to 17 residues. With 6 bases clipped from V and 4 bases from J, the junction kept 12 bases outside the gene matches. Germline CDR1 and CDR2: ENHRY and SYGVKD. The CDR3, as DNA: TGTGCCATCAGGCCCTTTGCTAGCGGGAGAGATTACAATGAGCAGTTCTTC. It is translated as CAIRPFASGRDYNEQFF.